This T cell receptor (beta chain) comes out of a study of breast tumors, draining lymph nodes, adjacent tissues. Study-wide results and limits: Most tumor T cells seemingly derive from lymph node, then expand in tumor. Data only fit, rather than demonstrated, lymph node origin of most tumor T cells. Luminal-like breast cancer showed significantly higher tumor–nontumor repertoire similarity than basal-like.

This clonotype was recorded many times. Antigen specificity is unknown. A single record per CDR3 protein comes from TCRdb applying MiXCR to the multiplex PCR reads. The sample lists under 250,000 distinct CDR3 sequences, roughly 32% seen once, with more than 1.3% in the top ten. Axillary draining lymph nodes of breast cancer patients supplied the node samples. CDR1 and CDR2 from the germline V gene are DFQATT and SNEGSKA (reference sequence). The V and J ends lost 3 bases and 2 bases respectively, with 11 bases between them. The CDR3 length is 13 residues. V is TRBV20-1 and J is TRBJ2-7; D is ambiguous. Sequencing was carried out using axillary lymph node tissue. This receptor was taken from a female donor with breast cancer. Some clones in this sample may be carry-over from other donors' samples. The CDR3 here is CSARGHQPYEQYF. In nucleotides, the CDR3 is TGCAGTGCTAGGGGTCACCAACCCTACGAGCAGTACTTC.